These 9 T cell receptor beta chains originate from one sample sequenced in a study of control samples from healthy donors and cancer patients. Generated by immunoSEQ multiplex PCR, the TCRdb table keeps only in-frame clones and is missing some. The sample lists 60,000 or so clones, approximately 86% seen once, with roughly 3.8% in the top ten. The sample comprised blood. The origin of the receptors is a man aged 45 to 65 in good health.

CDR3 sequence: CASSFSGTGGFNEQFF. Here the CDR3 DNA reads TGTGCCAGCAGTTTCTCCGGGACAGGGGGCTTTAATGAGCAGTTCTTC. The chain combines TRBV27 with TRBJ2-1; 12 nucleotides line up with TRBD1. Trimming cost V 3 bases and J 7 bases; bases outside gene matches: 7. This CDR3 is 16 amino acids long. The germline gives CDR1 MNHEY, CDR2 SMNVEV (reference sequence).

The rearrangement uses TRBV6-2 or TRBV6-3 and TRBJ1-1; D is uncertain. CDR3 length: 13 amino acids. Germline V gene lookup returns CDR1 MNHEY and CDR2 SVGEGT. The germline V and J ends were trimmed by 4 bases and 0 bases, with 6 bases remaining between them. The CDR3 loop is CASSFDMNTEAFF. CDR3 in DNA: TGTGCCAGCAGTTTTGATATGAACACTGAAGCTTTCTTT.

The chain has TRBV28 and TRBJ1-2; D remains unclear. The CDR3 length is 11 residues. The germline V and J ends were trimmed by 6 bases and 1 base, with 3 bases remaining between them. Looked up from germline, CDR1 is MDHEN and CDR2 is SYDVKM. The CDR3: CASSLNYGYTF. The DNA for the CDR3 is TGTGCCAGCAGCCTTAACTATGGCTACACCTTC.

The chain has TRBV7-2 and TRBJ2-2, with D perhaps given as TRBD1 or TRBD2 (5 bases each). The CDR3 has 12 residues. Trimming took 3 bases from V and 6 from J, leaving 5 bases between them. Germline V gene sequence: CDR1 SGHTA, CDR2 FQGNSA. CDR3 bases: TGTGCCAGCAGCTTGGGGGCCGGGGAGCTGTTTTTT. Its protein is CASSLGAGELFF.

In DNA form, the CDR3 reads TGTGCCAGCAGCTTGGGGACAGGGCCCGGTGGCTATGGCTACACCTTC. The encoded protein is CASSLGTGPGGYGYTF. The rearrangement uses TRBV5-6 and TRBJ1-2, with 8 bases lining up with TRBD1. V lost 0 bases to trimming and J lost 4 bases; unmatched junction nucleotides: 8. The CDR3 has 16 residues. Per the germline V gene, CDR1 is SGHDT and CDR2 is YYEEEE.

V gene TRBV28 combines with J gene TRBJ1-2, with a weak D call TRBD1 (6 bases). The germline V gene encodes CDR1 MDHEN and CDR2 SYDVKM. V was clipped by 6 bases and J by 0 bases, with 11 bases between them. CDR3 length: 14 residues. CDR3 loop: CASRGGGSNYGYTF. The CDR3 nucleotides read TGTGCCAGCAGAGGGGGAGGGTCTAACTATGGCTACACCTTC.

This clone appeared once. V usage is TRBV28 and J usage is TRBJ1-5; 8 nucleotides agree with TRBD1. After removal of 5 bases from V and 2 bases from J, the junction contained 11 bases not matched to a gene. Germline values: CDR1 MDHEN, CDR2 SYDVKM. The CDR3 covers 17 residues. This CDR3 is CASSPLRGLGGNQPQHF. The CDR3 DNA follows: TGTGCCAGCAGTCCGCTCAGGGGGCTAGGGGGCAATCAGCCCCAGCATTTT.

This chain links TRBV24-1 with TRBJ2-2; 8 bases map to TRBD2. This CDR3 contains 16 residues. The ends lost 4 bases at V and 5 bases at J; junction bases unmatched: 8. Germline lookup yields CDR1 KGHDR and CDR2 SFDVKD. The CDR3 sequence: CATSDLSGTGTGELFF. The CDR3 DNA reads as TGTGCCACCAGTGACCTTAGCGGGACGGGGACCGGGGAGCTGTTTTTT.

The V call is TRBV19, the J call TRBJ1-5, with D maybe TRBD1 (6 bases). The CDR3 runs 16 residues. The germline V and J ends were trimmed by 4 bases and 2 bases, with 15 bases remaining between them. Germline-derived CDR1 and CDR2 are LNHDA and SQIVND (reference sequence). The CDR3 bases are TGTGCCAGTAGTACCCCCGCGGGGGCTCGCAATCAGCCCCAGCATTTT. Encoded protein: CASSTPAGARNQPQHF.